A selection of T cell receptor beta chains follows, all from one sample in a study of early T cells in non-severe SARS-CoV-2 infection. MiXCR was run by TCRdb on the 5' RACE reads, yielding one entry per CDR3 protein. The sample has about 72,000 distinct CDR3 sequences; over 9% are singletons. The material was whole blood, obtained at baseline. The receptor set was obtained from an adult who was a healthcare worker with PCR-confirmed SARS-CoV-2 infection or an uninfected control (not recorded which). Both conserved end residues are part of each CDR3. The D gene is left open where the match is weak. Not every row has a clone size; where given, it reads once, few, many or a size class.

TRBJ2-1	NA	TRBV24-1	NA	TGTGCCACCAGTGAATGGGGACTCGCGGGGAGGCGCGAGCAGTTCTTC	CATSEWGLAGRREQFF
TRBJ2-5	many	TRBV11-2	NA	TGTGCCAGCAGCTTAGACAGGCGAGAGACCCAGTACTTC	CASSLDRRETQYF
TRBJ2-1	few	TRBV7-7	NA	TGTGCCAGCAGCCCCCGTTTCAGCGGGCCGTCCTACAATGAGCAGTTCTTC	CASSPRFSGPSYNEQFF
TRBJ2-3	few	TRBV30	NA	TGTGTCTGGGGAATCGGGCTAGCGACAGATACGCAGTATTTT	CVWGIGLATDTQYF
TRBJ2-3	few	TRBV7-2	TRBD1	TGTGCCAGCAGCTTGACTACAGGGGGGTTTCTCACAGATACGCAGTATTTT	CASSLTTGGFLTDTQYF
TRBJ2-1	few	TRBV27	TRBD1	TGTGCCAGCAGTTTATATCGGACAGGGGAGAATGAGCAGTTCTTC	CASSLYRTGENEQFF
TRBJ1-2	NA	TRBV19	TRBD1	TGTGCCAGTACTATTTCGCGGGACAGGGTGGGGTATGGCTACACCTTC	CASTISRDRVGYGYTF
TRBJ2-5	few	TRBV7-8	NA	TGTGCCAGCAGCTTAGGTAGTCCTAGCGCCGGGACCCAGTACTTC	CASSLGSPSAGTQYF
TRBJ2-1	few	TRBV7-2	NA	TGTGCCAGCAGCTTAACATTAAGCTCCTACAATGAGCAGTTCTTC	CASSLTLSSYNEQFF
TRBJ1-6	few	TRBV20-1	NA	TGCAGTGCTAGCGGCCAGGGGAATTCACCCCTCCACTTT	CSASGQGNSPLHF
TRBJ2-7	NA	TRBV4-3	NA	TGCGCCAGCAGCCAAGATCAATTGACAGCCAGCTACGAGCAGTACTTC	CASSQDQLTASYEQYF
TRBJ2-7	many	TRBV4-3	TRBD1	TGCGCCAGCAGCCAAGATATTCGACAGGGGGCGAGAGAGCAGTACTTC	CASSQDIRQGAREQYF
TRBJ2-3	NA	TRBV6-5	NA	TGTGCCAGCAGGCTAGCGAGGGGCGCCCGGGATACGCAGTATTTT	CASRLARGARDTQYF
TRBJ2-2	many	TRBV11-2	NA	TGTGCCTCCAGTCCGGGACGGAACACCGGGGAGCTGTTTTTT	CASSPGRNTGELFF
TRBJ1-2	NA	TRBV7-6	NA	TGTGCCAGCAGAAGATTGGACGGGGCCGGAAAAACTGGCTACACCTTC	CASRRLDGAGKTGYTF
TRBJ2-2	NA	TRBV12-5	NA	TGTGCTAGTGGTTTGGATACCGGGGAGCTGTTTTTT	CASGLDTGELFF
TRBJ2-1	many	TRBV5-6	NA	TGTGCCAGCAGCTTGTCCGGGGGGCCAACATACAATGAGCAGTTCTTC	CASSLSGGPTYNEQFF
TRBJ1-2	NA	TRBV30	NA	TGTGCCTGGAGTCAGGCAACGGACTATGGCTACACCTTC	CAWSQATDYGYTF
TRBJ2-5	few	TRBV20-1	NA	TGCAGTGCTTGGGGAGAGAGCCAAGAGACCCAGTACTTC	CSAWGESQETQYF
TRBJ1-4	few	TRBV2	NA	TGTGCCAGCGGGGGGCAGCCAACTAATGAAAAACTGTTTTTT	CASGGQPTNEKLFF
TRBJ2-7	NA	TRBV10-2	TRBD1	TGCGCCAGCAGTGAGTTGGGACAGGGTGGCGAGCAGTACTTC	CASSELGQGGEQYF
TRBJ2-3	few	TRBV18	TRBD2	TGTGCCAGCTCACCACTTGGCGGGGGGCCTACAGATACGCAGTATTTT	CASSPLGGGPTDTQYF
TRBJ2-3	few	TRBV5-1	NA	TGCGCCAGCGCGAGAGGAGGAGTCACAGATACGCAGTATTTT	CASARGGVTDTQYF
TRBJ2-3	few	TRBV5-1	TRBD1	TGCGCCAGCAGCTCAGGACAGGGCACAGATACGCAGTATTTT	CASSSGQGTDTQYF
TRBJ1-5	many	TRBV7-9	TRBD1	TGTGCCAGCAGCCGGACAGGGCCGGAATTGCAGCCCCAGCATTTT	CASSRTGPELQPQHF
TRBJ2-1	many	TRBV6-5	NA	TGTGCCAGCCGCCGACTTGACAATGAGCAGTTCTTC	CASRRLDNEQFF
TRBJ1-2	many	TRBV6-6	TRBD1	TGTGCCAGCAGTGGACAGGGTCCCTTTGACTATGGCTACACCTTC	CASSGQGPFDYGYTF
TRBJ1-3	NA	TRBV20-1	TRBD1	TGCAGTGCTAGATTACCGACAGGGGCTGGAAACACCATATATTTT	CSARLPTGAGNTIYF
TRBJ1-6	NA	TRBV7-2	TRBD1	TGTGCCAGCAGCTTAGAGGGGGCGGGCCGGGCCCTCCACTTT	CASSLEGAGRALHF
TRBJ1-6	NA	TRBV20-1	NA	TGCAGTGCTAGAGCCCCAGGGGTATCCTATAATTCACCCCTCCACTTT	CSARAPGVSYNSPLHF
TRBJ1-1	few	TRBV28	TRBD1	TGTGCCAGCACCTTAGACAGGGGTACTGAAGCTTTCTTT	CASTLDRGTEAFF
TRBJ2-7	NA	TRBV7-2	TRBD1	TGTGCCAGCAGCTTAGGGACAGGGAGGGAGCAGTACTTC	CASSLGTGREQYF
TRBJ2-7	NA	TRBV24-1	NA	TGTGCCACCAGTGATAGCGGCCGGTCGTACGAGCAGTACTTC	CATSDSGRSYEQYF
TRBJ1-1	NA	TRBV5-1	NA	TGCGCCAGCAGTCCGGGCATGACGGTCGGGACTGAAGCTTTCTTT	CASSPGMTVGTEAFF
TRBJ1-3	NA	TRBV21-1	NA	TGTGCCAGCAACCTAAAACGATCCGGGACGGCCAACTCTGGAAACACCATATATTTT	CASNLKRSGTANSGNTIYF
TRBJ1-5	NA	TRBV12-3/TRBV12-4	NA	TGTGCCAGCAACTCACCCCCCAGACCTTCCGGCAATCAGCCCCAGCATTTT	CASNSPPRPSGNQPQHF
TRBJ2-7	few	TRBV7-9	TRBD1	TGTGCCAGCAGCTCAGGGGGCCCCAAGACCTACGAGCAGTACTTC	CASSSGGPKTYEQYF
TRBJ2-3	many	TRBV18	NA	TGTGCCAGCTCACCACCCGTCAGGAGTCTGGATACGCAGTATTTT	CASSPPVRSLDTQYF
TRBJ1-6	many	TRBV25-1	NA	TGTGCCAGCAGTGAATTGACCAGCTCCTATAATTCACCCCTCCACTTT	CASSELTSSYNSPLHF
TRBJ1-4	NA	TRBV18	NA	TGTGCCAGCTCGCCAAACAGGGAAAAACTGTTTTTT	CASSPNREKLFF
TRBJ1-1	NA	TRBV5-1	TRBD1	TGCGCCAGCAGCTGGCGCCCCGGGACAGGGGACCGGAACACTGAAGCTTTCTTT	CASSWRPGTGDRNTEAFF
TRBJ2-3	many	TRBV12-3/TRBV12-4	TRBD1	TGTGCCAGCACCCTCGGACAGGGTCGCACAGATACGCAGTATTTT	CASTLGQGRTDTQYF
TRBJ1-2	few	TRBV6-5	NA	TGTGCCAGCAGCGCAAAGGGAGGGGCCAGAATTAACTATGGCTACACCTTC	CASSAKGGARINYGYTF
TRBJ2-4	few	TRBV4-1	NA	TGCGCCAGCAGCCCTGGAGTAGGAGGGAGAAACATTCAGTACTTC	CASSPGVGGRNIQYF
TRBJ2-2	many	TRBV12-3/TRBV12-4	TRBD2	TGTGCCAGCACCACCCACGGGGGGTCGAACACCGGGGAGCTGTTTTTT	CASTTHGGSNTGELFF
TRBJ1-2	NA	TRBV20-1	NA	TGCAGTGCTAGCCTGGGAGTGGGATATGGCTACACCTTC	CSASLGVGYGYTF
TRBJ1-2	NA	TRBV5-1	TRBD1	TGCGCCAGCAGCCCACGAGGGACAGATACTAACTATGGCTACACCTTC	CASSPRGTDTNYGYTF
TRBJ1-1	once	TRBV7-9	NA	TGTGCCAGCAGCCCGCCCGGGACAATCAAACCTGAAGCTTTCTTT	CASSPPGTIKPEAFF
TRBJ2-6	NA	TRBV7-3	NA	TGTGCCAGCAGCTTAACATTGGGCTCTGGGGCCAACGTCCTGACTTTC	CASSLTLGSGANVLTF
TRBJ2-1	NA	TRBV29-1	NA	TGCAGCGTTGGGGCAGGACCGTACAATGAGCAGTTCTTC	CSVGAGPYNEQFF
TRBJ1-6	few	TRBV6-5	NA	TGTGCCAGCAAATTGATTGGACGTAATTCACCCCTCCACTTT	CASKLIGRNSPLHF
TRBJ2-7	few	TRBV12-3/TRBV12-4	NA	TGTGCCAGCAGTCAAGGACGTCGCGAGCAGTACTTC	CASSQGRREQYF
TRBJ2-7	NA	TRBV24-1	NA	TGTGCCACCAGTGATTCTCGCCTCCGAAGTCGCGAGCAGTACTTC	CATSDSRLRSREQYF
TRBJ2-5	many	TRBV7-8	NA	TGTGCCAGCAGCTTGGGGACGTACCAAGAGACCCAGTACTTC	CASSLGTYQETQYF
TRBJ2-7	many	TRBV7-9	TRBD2	TGTGCCAGCAGCTTAGCGCGGGGGGGAAGGTCCTACGAGCAGTACTTC	CASSLARGGRSYEQYF
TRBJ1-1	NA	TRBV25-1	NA	TGTGCCAGCAGTGATGGAAGTGAAGCTTTCTTT	CASSDGSEAFF
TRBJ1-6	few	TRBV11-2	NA	TGTGCCAGCAGCTTAGTACGGGATTCACCCCTCCACTTT	CASSLVRDSPLHF
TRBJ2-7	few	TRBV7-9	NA	TGTGCCAGCAGCGTTAGTGGTACCTACGAGCAGTACTTC	CASSVSGTYEQYF
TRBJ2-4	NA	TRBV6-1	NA	TGTGCCAGCAGTGAATTCCTGGAGGGGGCGGACAAAAACATTCAGTACTTC	CASSEFLEGADKNIQYF
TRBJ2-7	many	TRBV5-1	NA	TGCGCCAGCAGCTTGGAGGGGACCCCCTCTTACGAGCAGTACTTC	CASSLEGTPSYEQYF